These 20 T cell receptor beta chains share one sample of origin, sequenced in a study of blood T cells in healthy people across ages. A sample-barcoded 5' primer and a J-beta primer mix were used in a second PCR of roughly 7 to 12 cycles. TCRdb fed the 5' RACE reads into MiXCR, producing one record per CDR3 protein. This table has about 780,000 distinct CDR3 sequences, roughly 26% appearing once. This same sample was also taken into another study, of T cells of mothers and their children.

The source material was blood. These receptors were obtained from a boy aged 5-17 years in good health.

This clonotype was detected a few times. This chain connects TRBV20-1 to TRBJ1-6; the match to TRBD1 covers 8 bases. V was clipped by 6 bases and J by 6 bases; unmatched bases: 13. The CDR3 is 16 amino acids. Germline loops: CDR1 DFQATT, CDR2 SNEGSKA (reference sequence). The CDR3 region is CSALRGQGFGNSPLHF. DNA of the CDR3: TGCAGTGCACTTAGAGGACAGGGATTTGGTAATTCACCCCTCCACTTT.

In the case of this clonotype: The CDR3 does not end in the conserved phenylalanine or tryptophan, so this is likely a read error. This chain joins TRBV5-1 and TRBJ2-6; D is unresolved. Germline CDR1 SGHRS, CDR2 YFSETQ. This CDR3 region has 13 residues. V lost 7 bases and J lost 6, with 11 bases in between. The CDR3 sequence is CASSPLEANVLTY. As DNA, the CDR3 is TGCGCCAGCTCCCCTCTGGAGGCCAACGTCCTGACTTAC.

The genes are TRBV4-2 and TRBJ2-7, with 11 bases lining up with TRBD1. The trim removed 0 bases at V and 4 bases at J, leaving 5 bases unmatched. The CDR3 has 16 residues. Germline assignment: CDR1 LGHNA and CDR2 YNFKEQ. DNA of the CDR3: TGTGCCAGCAGCCAAGAGGACAGGGGGCCGGGTTACGAGCAGTACTTC. Amino acids: CASSQEDRGPGYEQYF.

This clonotype has a handful of counts. V and J are TRBV7-2 and TRBJ2-7, with D perhaps matching TRBD2 (6 bases). Germline V gene sequence: CDR1 SGHTA, CDR2 FQGNSA. Deletions cut 6 bases from V and 7 bases from J, with 13 bases between. The CDR3 extends over 12 amino acids. This chain's CDR3 is CASRPNAGEQYF. Here the CDR3 DNA reads TGTGCCAGCAGACCTAACGCGGGGGAGCAGTACTTC.

This clonotype was detected a few times. The genes are TRBV2 and TRBJ2-5; D is undetermined. Germline V gene data show CDR1 as SNHLY and CDR2 as FYNNEI. The CDR3 extends over 13 amino acids. V was pared by 2 bases and J by 0 bases, with 4 bases between. The CDR3 protein is CASSETNQETQYF. As DNA, the CDR3 is TGTGCCAGCAGTGAAACCAACCAAGAGACCCAGTACTTC.

The chain joins TRBV20-1 to TRBJ2-7; 7 bases are a match to TRBD2. Gene TRBJ2-5 matches the end of the DNA better, so the J call may be wrong. This CDR3 has 16 residues. Per the germline V gene, CDR1 is DFQATT and CDR2 is SNEGSKA (reference sequence). CDR3 in amino acids: CSARDAGDGGQETQYF. Written as DNA, the CDR3 is TGCAGTGCTAGAGATGCGGGGGACGGAGGCCAAGAGACCCAGTACTTC.

This clonotype was picked up a small number of times. Because it lacks the conserved phenylalanine or tryptophan at the end, this CDR3 is likely a read error. The rearrangement uses TRBV12-3 or TRBV12-4 and TRBJ1-4, with D maybe TRBD1 (5 bases). Between the trimmed V and J ends, which lost 11 bases and 8 bases, there was a span of 15 bases. The length of the CDR3 is 12 residues. As DNA, the CDR3 is TGTGCCTCCAGCAGGGTGGGGGAAAAACTGTTTCTT. It yields the protein CASSRVGEKLFL.

V and J are TRBV10-3 and TRBJ1-2; D gene uncertain. The CDR3 extends over 10 amino acids. CDR1 is ENHRY, CDR2 SYGVKD, per germline. V was trimmed by 4 bases and J by 11 bases, leaving 8 bases between them. CDR3 protein: CAISAQTYTF. The CDR3 region has the DNA TGTGCCATCAGTGCACAGACTTACACCTTC.

The V and J genes are TRBV5-1 and TRBJ2-3; a weak D match, TRBD1 (6 bases). The V and J ends lost 6 bases and 2 bases respectively, with 22 bases between them. This CDR3 comprises 17 residues. CDR1 is SGHRS and CDR2 is YFSETQ in the germline V gene. CDR3 amino acids: CASKALGGRTITDTQYF. CDR3 DNA sequence: TGCGCCAGCAAGGCCCTAGGGGGACGGACCATCACAGATACGCAGTATTTT.

The chain links TRBV30 to TRBJ2-3; TRBD2 agrees at 8 bases. The germline V gene encodes CDR1 GTSNPN and CDR2 SVGIG (reference sequence). Unmatched junction bases numbered 11, after V lost 3 bases and J lost 6 bases. CDR3 length: 15 amino acids. The CDR3 spells CAWRGIAGPIDTQYF. The CDR3 DNA reads as TGTGCCTGGAGGGGAATAGCGGGGCCGATCGATACGCAGTATTTT. Filled out from reference TRBV30 and TRBJ2-3, the complete variable domain reads SQTIHQWPATLVQPVGSPLSLECTVEGTSNPNLYWYRQAAGRGLQLLFYSVGIGQISSEVPQNLSASRPQDRQFILSSKKLLLSDSGFYLCAWRGIAGPIDTQYFGPGTRLTVL.

V gene TRBV7-2 combines with J gene TRBJ2-5; TRBD2 matches 13 bases. The J call may be mistaken, given a closer DNA end match to TRBJ2-1. The CDR3 spans 17 residues. Germline V gene data show CDR1 as SGHTA and CDR2 as FQGNSA. CDR3 amino acids: CASSRPLLAGGPNEQFF. Written as DNA, the CDR3 is TGTGCCAGCAGCCGACCATTACTAGCGGGGGGGCCCAATGAGCAGTTCTTC.

The chain is built from TRBV13 and TRBJ2-7, with 8 bases aligning to TRBD2. The germline V gene encodes CDR1 PRHDT and CDR2 FYEKMQ (reference sequence). After removal of 5 bases from V and 7 bases from J, the junction contained 7 bases not matched to a gene. The CDR3 is 13 residues long. The CDR3: CASSVRGGTEQYF. In nucleotides, the CDR3 is TGTGCCAGCAGCGTCCGGGGGGGGACGGAGCAGTACTTC. The whole variable domain, remainder taken from reference TRBV13 and TRBJ2-7, is AAGVIQSPRHLIKEKRETATLKCYPIPRHDTVYWYQQGPGQDPQFLISFYEKMQSDKGSIPDRFSAQQFSDYHSELNMSSLELGDSALYFCASSVRGGTEQYFGPGTRLTVT.

V and J are TRBV7-2 and TRBJ1-1; maybe TRBD1 (6 bases). The CDR3 covers 14 residues. Germline V gene sequence: CDR1 SGHTA, CDR2 FQGNSA. V lost 5 bases, J lost 1 base, and 11 bases lay in between. CDR3 sequence (DNA): TGTGCCAGCAGCCTGAAAGGGGGGAACACTGAAGCTTTCTTT. Translation gives CASSLKGGNTEAFF.

This chain joins TRBV28 and TRBJ2-2, with 8 positions matching TRBD2. CDR1 is MDHEN, CDR2 SYDVKM, per germline. Unmatched junction bases numbered 7, after V lost 6 bases and J lost 4 bases. The CDR3 totals 15 residues. CDR3 amino acids: CASSPPRGATGELFF. The CDR3 DNA sequence: TGTGCCAGCAGCCCCCCGCGGGGGGCCACCGGGGAGCTGTTTTTT. The complete variable domain, with remaining parts taken from reference TRBV28 and TRBJ2-2, reads DVKVTQSSRYLVKRTGEKVFLECVQDMDHENMFWYRQDPGLGLRLIYFSYDVKMKEKGDIPEGYSVSREKKERFSLILESASTNQTSMYLCASSPPRGATGELFFGEGSRLTVL.

The chain links TRBV5-1 to TRBJ2-5, with 9 bases that match TRBD1. Judging by the DNA end, TRBJ2-7 fits better; the J call may be wrong. In germline, CDR1 is SGHRS, CDR2 YFSETQ. This CDR3 contains 17 residues. The CDR3 DNA follows: TGCGCCAGCAGCTTACCCTTGGGGACAGGGTCTCCCAACGAGCAGTACTTC. This sequence encodes CASSLPLGTGSPNEQYF.

This clonotype was counted only a few times. The V gene is TRBV7-9, the J gene TRBJ2-1; D is perhaps TRBD1 (5 bases). The CDR3 has 16 amino acids. Germline CDR1 SEHNR, CDR2 FQNEAQ (reference sequence). V dropped 4 bases and J dropped 2 bases, with 15 bases sitting between them. The CDR3 region is CASSSEAGIAYNEQFF. The CDR3 region has the DNA TGTGCCAGCAGCTCGGAAGCAGGGATCGCCTACAATGAGCAGTTCTTC.

Concerning this clonotype: At one end, the junction sequence differs from germline, possibly due to a read error. The chain recombines TRBV2 with TRBJ1-2, with D perhaps matching TRBD1 (6 bases). The CDR3 sequence is 13 residues long. Germline assignment: CDR1 SNHLY and CDR2 FYNNEI. CDR3 sequence: CARSKTGHYGYIF. For the CDR3, the DNA is TGTGCCCGCAGTAAGACAGGACACTATGGCTACATCTTC.

This clonotype was counted only a few times. The chain is built from TRBV9 and TRBJ1-2, with TRBD1 matching 8 bases. The CDR3 is made up of 15 amino acids. Per germline, CDR1 SGDLS and CDR2 YYNGEE. The V gene end was trimmed by 4 bases and the J gene end by 7 bases; junction bases not matched to a gene: 12. The CDR3 spells CASSTNPQGAAGYTF. The CDR3 bases are TGTGCCAGCAGCACCAATCCCCAGGGGGCAGCTGGCTACACCTTC. The full variable domain, rest sourced from reference TRBV9 and TRBJ1-2, is DSGVTQTPKHLITATGQRVTLRCSPRSGDLSVYWYQQSLDQGLQFLIQYYNGEERAKGNILERFSAQQFPDLHSELNLSSLELGDSALYFCASSTNPQGAAGYTFGSGTRLTVV.

This CDR3 is CATKQAKQTNYGYTF. CDR3 DNA sequence: TGTGCCACCAAACAGGCGAAACAGACAAACTATGGCTACACCTTC. The chain recombines TRBV24-1 with TRBJ1-2, with D perhaps TRBD1 (5 bases). Deletions cut 8 bases from V and 2 bases from J, with 17 bases between. CDR3 length equals 15 residues. The V gene's germline CDR1 is KGHDR and CDR2 SFDVKD.

V and J are TRBV29-1 and TRBJ1-2; TRBD1 matches at 7 bases. The CDR3 contains 13 residues. V gave up 5 bases and J gave up 8 bases; unmatched junction bases: 11. Germline lookup yields CDR1 SQVTM and CDR2 ANQGSEA. The CDR3 DNA sequence: TGCAGCGTTCTGGACAGGATGAGCAGGGGCTACACCTTC. Its translation: CSVLDRMSRGYTF.